These T cell receptor beta chains were read from a single sample in a study of blood T cell repertoires in COVID-19. Only in-frame clones appear in the TCRdb table, and some are missing; sequencing was by immunoSEQ multiplex PCR. The data show hundreds of thousands of clones, more than 70% seen once. Sequenced input: PBMCs or T cells enriched from blood (not recorded which). The receptors were sampled from a woman in her thirties or forties with acute COVID-19. Both conserved end residues are part of each CDR3. The D gene is left open where the match is weak. Size values are once, few and many counts, or a class for expanded clones, and some rows have none.

d_gene: NA; j_gene: TRBJ2-1; len: 15; v_gene: TRBV11-3; abundance: NA; CDR3nt: TGTGCCAGCAGCCTCGTAGCGGTAAATCCGAATGAGCAGTTCTTC; CDR3aa: CASSLVAVNPNEQFF
d_gene: TRBD1; j_gene: TRBJ1-2; len: 15; v_gene: TRBV10-3; abundance: NA; CDR3nt: TGTGCCTCAAGGACAGGGGTTGGAGCTAACTATGGCTACACCTTC; CDR3aa: CASRTGVGANYGYTF
d_gene: TRBD1; j_gene: TRBJ1-6; len: 14; v_gene: TRBV19; abundance: NA; CDR3nt: TGTGCCAGTAGTGACAGGGGGCGGAATTCACCCCTCCACTTT; CDR3aa: CASSDRGRNSPLHF
d_gene: NA; j_gene: TRBJ2-2; len: 12; v_gene: TRBV7-2; abundance: NA; CDR3nt: TGTGCCAGCAGCTTAAACTCCGGGGAGCTGTTTTTT; CDR3aa: CASSLNSGELFF
d_gene: NA; j_gene: TRBJ2-1; len: 15; v_gene: TRBV5-1; abundance: NA; CDR3nt: TGCGCCAGCAGCCTGGGGGTGGTAGGGGTTAATGAGCAGTTCTTC; CDR3aa: CASSLGVVGVNEQFF
d_gene: NA; j_gene: TRBJ1-2; len: 14; v_gene: TRBV6-5; abundance: NA; CDR3nt: TGTGCCTCTCGGGTAGCAGGGTCCCTCTATGGCTACACCTTC; CDR3aa: CASRVAGSLYGYTF
d_gene: NA; j_gene: TRBJ1-1; len: 16; v_gene: TRBV5-1; abundance: NA; CDR3nt: TGCGCCAGCAGCTTGACCTCCGGGACACTAAACACTGAAGCTTTCTTT; CDR3aa: CASSLTSGTLNTEAFF
d_gene: TRBD2; j_gene: TRBJ2-4; len: 16; v_gene: TRBV19; abundance: few; CDR3nt: TGTGCCAGTAACAATGCGGGGGGCCCGAACAAAAACATTCAGTACTTC; CDR3aa: CASNNAGGPNKNIQYF
d_gene: TRBD1; j_gene: TRBJ2-1; len: 14; v_gene: TRBV14; abundance: NA; CDR3nt: TGTGCCAGCAGCCGCTACAGGGGCGGCAATGAGCAGTTCTTC; CDR3aa: CASSRYRGGNEQFF
d_gene: TRBD1; j_gene: TRBJ1-2; len: 14; v_gene: TRBV19; abundance: NA; CDR3nt: TGTGCCACTCGGGACAGGGGGATTGGGAGAGGCTACACCTTC; CDR3aa: CATRDRGIGRGYTF
d_gene: TRBD1; j_gene: TRBJ1-4; len: 15; v_gene: TRBV7-9; abundance: NA; CDR3nt: TGTGCCAGCAGCCCACAGACAGGGGTTAATGAAAAACTGTTTTTT; CDR3aa: CASSPQTGVNEKLFF
d_gene: NA; j_gene: TRBJ2-5; len: 13; v_gene: TRBV28; abundance: NA; CDR3nt: TGTGCCAGCAGCTCAGGACAGCAAGAGACCCAGTACTTC; CDR3aa: CASSSGQQETQYF
d_gene: TRBD2; j_gene: TRBJ2-1; len: 15; v_gene: TRBV5-6; abundance: NA; CDR3nt: TGTGCCAGCAGCCCGGGACTAGCGGGAAACAATGAGCAGTTCTTC; CDR3aa: CASSPGLAGNNEQFF
d_gene: NA; j_gene: TRBJ1-2; len: 16; v_gene: TRBV9; abundance: NA; CDR3nt: TGTGCCAGCAGCACCAAAACAGATCACTCCTCCTATGGCTACACCTTC; CDR3aa: CASSTKTDHSSYGYTF
d_gene: TRBD2; j_gene: TRBJ2-1; len: 14; v_gene: TRBV7-9; abundance: NA; CDR3nt: TGTGCCAGCAGCTTAAGCGGGGTCTACAATGAGCAGTTCTTC; CDR3aa: CASSLSGVYNEQFF
d_gene: NA; j_gene: TRBJ1-6; len: 15; v_gene: TRBV27; abundance: NA; CDR3nt: TGTGCCAGCAGTTTAACAGGGTCGGATAATTCACCCCTCCACTTT; CDR3aa: CASSLTGSDNSPLHF
d_gene: TRBD1; j_gene: TRBJ1-1; len: 18; v_gene: TRBV7-4; abundance: NA; CDR3nt: TGTGCCAGCAGCTTAGTTCGCGGGACAGGCACCGAGAGCACTGAAGCTTTCTTT; CDR3aa: CASSLVRGTGTESTEAFF
d_gene: NA; j_gene: TRBJ1-2; len: 13; v_gene: TRBV7-8; abundance: NA; CDR3nt: TGTGCCAGCAGCTTGGGGGCGGGCTGGGGCTACACCTTC; CDR3aa: CASSLGAGWGYTF
d_gene: TRBD1; j_gene: TRBJ2-1; len: 14; v_gene: TRBV2; abundance: once; CDR3nt: TGTGCCAGCAGGAAGGGACAGGCCGGTTATGAGCAGTTCTTC; CDR3aa: CASRKGQAGYEQFF
d_gene: NA; j_gene: TRBJ1-3; len: 14; v_gene: TRBV18; abundance: few; CDR3nt: TGTGCCAGCTCACCAAACGGAGGAGAGAACACCATATATTTT; CDR3aa: CASSPNGGENTIYF
d_gene: NA; j_gene: TRBJ1-2; len: 15; v_gene: TRBV11-2; abundance: few; CDR3nt: TGTGCCAGCAGCTTAGTCGCGGACACCCTCCATGGCTACACCTTC; CDR3aa: CASSLVADTLHGYTF
d_gene: TRBD1; j_gene: TRBJ1-5; len: 15; v_gene: TRBV28; abundance: NA; CDR3nt: TGTGCCAGCAGTTCAGGAGACAGGGAACGTCAGCCCCAGCATTTT; CDR3aa: CASSSGDRERQPQHF
d_gene: NA; j_gene: TRBJ2-7; len: 16; v_gene: TRBV5-1; abundance: NA; CDR3nt: TGCGCCAGCAGGTCAATTCTTGGGGCTGATCCCTACGAGCAGTACTTC; CDR3aa: CASRSILGADPYEQYF
d_gene: NA; j_gene: TRBJ2-1; len: 14; v_gene: TRBV5-4; abundance: once; CDR3nt: TGTGCCAGCAGGGGGAGCGCCCGGACCGGTGAGCAGTTCTTC; CDR3aa: CASRGSARTGEQFF
d_gene: NA; j_gene: TRBJ1-5; len: 12; v_gene: TRBV20-1; abundance: few; CDR3nt: TGCAGTGCTAGTCCCTTGAATCAGCCCCAGCATTTT; CDR3aa: CSASPLNQPQHF
d_gene: NA; j_gene: TRBJ1-5; len: 12; v_gene: TRBV5-6; abundance: NA; CDR3nt: TGTGCCAGCAGCCAGGGCAATCAGCCCCAGCATTTT; CDR3aa: CASSQGNQPQHF
d_gene: TRBD2; j_gene: TRBJ2-1; len: 15; v_gene: TRBV7-8; abundance: NA; CDR3nt: TGTGCCAGCAGCTCCTTAGCGGGAGTCTACAATGAGCAGTTCTTC; CDR3aa: CASSSLAGVYNEQFF
d_gene: TRBD1; j_gene: TRBJ2-1; len: 14; v_gene: TRBV7-9; abundance: NA; CDR3nt: TGTGCCAGCAGCCAGGGACAGGGTAATTTTGAGCAGTTCTTC; CDR3aa: CASSQGQGNFEQFF
d_gene: NA; j_gene: TRBJ1-6; len: 16; v_gene: TRBV27; abundance: NA; CDR3nt: TGTGCCAGCAGTTTTTTTCAGCTGGGAGTTAATTCACCCCTCCACTTT; CDR3aa: CASSFFQLGVNSPLHF
d_gene: NA; j_gene: TRBJ2-1; len: 14; v_gene: TRBV28; abundance: NA; CDR3nt: TGTGCCAGCACCACCCCCAGCGGGTACAATGAGCAGTTCTTC; CDR3aa: CASTTPSGYNEQFF
d_gene: NA; j_gene: TRBJ1-1; len: 18; v_gene: TRBV18; abundance: NA; CDR3nt: TGTGCCAGCTCACCACCGCAGGGGTCTTTAAACTCGAACACTGAAGCTTTCTTT; CDR3aa: CASSPPQGSLNSNTEAFF
d_gene: NA; j_gene: TRBJ2-7; len: 15; v_gene: TRBV6-5; abundance: NA; CDR3nt: TGTGCCAGCACTCCCGACGGGCAAACGGGGTACGAGCAGTACTTC; CDR3aa: CASTPDGQTGYEQYF
d_gene: NA; j_gene: TRBJ1-1; len: 14; v_gene: TRBV28; abundance: NA; CDR3nt: TGTGCCAGCAGTCGTGGGCAGGGGAACACTGAAGCTTTCTTT; CDR3aa: CASSRGQGNTEAFF
d_gene: NA; j_gene: TRBJ2-1; len: 17; v_gene: TRBV4-1; abundance: NA; CDR3nt: TGCGCCAGCAGCCAAGTAACCGGGGGTAGCGGAAACAATGAGCAGTTCTTC; CDR3aa: CASSQVTGGSGNNEQFF
d_gene: TRBD1; j_gene: TRBJ2-5; len: 14; v_gene: TRBV5-1; abundance: NA; CDR3nt: TGCGCCAGCAGCACCGGACAGGGGTGGGAGACCCAGTACTTC; CDR3aa: CASSTGQGWETQYF
d_gene: TRBD2; j_gene: TRBJ2-3; len: 15; v_gene: TRBV7-6; abundance: NA; CDR3nt: TGTGCCAGCAGCTTAGTCGGACTAGCGGATGATACGCAGTATTTT; CDR3aa: CASSLVGLADDTQYF
d_gene: TRBD1; j_gene: TRBJ1-4; len: 14; v_gene: TRBV28; abundance: NA; CDR3nt: TGTGCCAGCACTCCGGGACAGGTCACTGAAAAACTGTTTTTT; CDR3aa: CASTPGQVTEKLFF
d_gene: NA; j_gene: TRBJ1-1; len: 15; v_gene: TRBV7-9; abundance: NA; CDR3nt: TGTGCCAGCAGCTTAGGAAGGGGAAGGAACACTGAAGCTTTCTTT; CDR3aa: CASSLGRGRNTEAFF
d_gene: NA; j_gene: TRBJ1-5; len: 12; v_gene: TRBV6-5; abundance: NA; CDR3nt: TGTGCCAGCAGCGGGGGGGACCAGCCCCAGCATTTT; CDR3aa: CASSGGDQPQHF
d_gene: NA; j_gene: TRBJ2-1; len: 12; v_gene: TRBV25-1; abundance: few; CDR3nt: TGTGCCAGCAGACCGACAGGAAGGGAGCAGTTCTTC; CDR3aa: CASRPTGREQFF
d_gene: NA; j_gene: TRBJ1-1; len: 13; v_gene: TRBV5-1; abundance: NA; CDR3nt: TGCGCCAGCAGCTTGCAGGGGAACACTGAAGCTTTCTTT; CDR3aa: CASSLQGNTEAFF
d_gene: NA; j_gene: TRBJ1-5; len: 15; v_gene: TRBV7-8; abundance: NA; CDR3nt: TGTGCCAGCAGCTTAGTCGGGTATAGCAATCAGCCCCAGCATTTT; CDR3aa: CASSLVGYSNQPQHF
d_gene: TRBD1; j_gene: TRBJ1-2; len: 14; v_gene: TRBV27; abundance: NA; CDR3nt: TGTGCCAGCAGTTTATCTGGGACAGGGGGTCGCTACACCTTC; CDR3aa: CASSLSGTGGRYTF
d_gene: NA; j_gene: TRBJ2-5; len: 13; v_gene: TRBV10-2; abundance: few; CDR3nt: TGCGCCAGCAGTGAGGTTTTAGAAGAGACCCAGTACTTC; CDR3aa: CASSEVLEETQYF
d_gene: NA; j_gene: TRBJ2-2; len: 19; v_gene: TRBV19; abundance: NA; CDR3nt: TGTGCCAGTAGTATCAGGGGGCTAGCGGCTCGTTTGCTTCCCGGGGAGCTGTTTTTT; CDR3aa: CASSIRGLAARLLPGELFF
d_gene: TRBD1; j_gene: TRBJ1-3; len: 16; v_gene: TRBV7-2; abundance: NA; CDR3nt: TGTGCCAGCAGCTTAGTAGAGGGGGCTTCTGGAAACACCATATATTTT; CDR3aa: CASSLVEGASGNTIYF
d_gene: TRBD1; j_gene: TRBJ2-1; len: 16; v_gene: TRBV5-1; abundance: NA; CDR3nt: TGCGCCAGCAGCTCCAGCTCCGGGACAGGGCGATATGAGCAGTTCTTC; CDR3aa: CASSSSSGTGRYEQFF
d_gene: TRBD1; j_gene: TRBJ1-5; len: 15; v_gene: TRBV2; abundance: NA; CDR3nt: TGTGCCAGCATGGGACAGGGTTTGAGCAATCAGCCCCAGCATTTT; CDR3aa: CASMGQGLSNQPQHF
d_gene: NA; j_gene: TRBJ1-2; len: 13; v_gene: TRBV10-1; abundance: NA; CDR3nt: TGCGCCAGCAGTGAGTCGATGGAGGATAGCTACACCTTC; CDR3aa: CASSESMEDSYTF
d_gene: NA; j_gene: TRBJ1-2; len: 15; v_gene: TRBV5-1; abundance: once; CDR3nt: TGCGCCAGCAGCTTGTCGGGGGAGGGGAACTATGGCTACACCTTC; CDR3aa: CASSLSGEGNYGYTF
d_gene: TRBD1; j_gene: TRBJ1-1; len: 15; v_gene: TRBV19; abundance: NA; CDR3nt: TGTGCCAGTAGTATCGACAGGGGCGAGAACACTGAAGCTTTCTTT; CDR3aa: CASSIDRGENTEAFF
d_gene: TRBD1; j_gene: TRBJ2-2; len: 16; v_gene: TRBV3-1/TRBV3-2; abundance: NA; CDR3nt: TGTGCCAGCAGCCAAGATCCCGGGACAGAGACACGGGAGCTGTTTTTT; CDR3aa: CASSQDPGTETRELFF
d_gene: NA; j_gene: TRBJ2-1; len: 16; v_gene: TRBV27; abundance: NA; CDR3nt: TGTGCCAGCAGTTTACTCGGACAAAGCTCCTACAATGAGCAGTTCTTC; CDR3aa: CASSLLGQSSYNEQFF